These 24 T cell receptor beta chains were all obtained from the same sample, sequenced in a study of shared clonotypes between healthy human individuals. The protocol was immunoSEQ multiplex PCR, while the TCRdb copy is restricted to in-frame clones and leaves out a portion. The data hold 2 million to 2.5 million clones, with around 95% observed a single time. The source material was naive CD4+ T cells sorted from blood. The subset denotes: CD45RA+ positively selected. The receptor source for this set is a man aged 18 to 29 in good health.

The count of this clone is one. V is TRBV10-3 and J is TRBJ2-5; 12 nucleotides align to TRBD2. After removal of 10 bases from V and 1 base from J, the junction contained 4 bases not matched to a gene. From germline, CDR1 is ENHRY and CDR2 SYGVKD. CDR3 length: 14 residues. CDR3 bases: TGTGCCACCGGGACTAGCGGGCTCCAAGAGACCCAGTACTTC. It yields the protein CATGTSGLQETQYF.

The rearrangement uses TRBV6-1 and TRBJ2-7; 8 nucleotides match TRBD1. Germline CDR1 reads MNHNS; CDR2 reads SASEGT. The junction had 8 bases not matched to a gene; V was cut back by 6 bases and J by 4 bases. The CDR3 length is 14 residues. In DNA form, the CDR3 reads TGTGCCAGCAGAATTCGGACAGGGTGGTACGAGCAGTACTTC. It translates to CASRIRTGWYEQYF.

The chain employs TRBV4-1 and TRBJ2-5; TRBD2 matches 9 bases. The length of the CDR3 is 16 residues. The V gene end was trimmed by 3 bases and the J gene end by 5 bases; junction bases not matched to a gene: 10. Germline V gives CDR1 MGHRA, CDR2 YSYEKL. CDR3 in DNA: TGCGCCAGCAGCCAGGGGTCAACTAGCGGGCAGGAGACCCAGTACTTC. Residues: CASSQGSTSGQETQYF.

This chain links TRBV4-3 with TRBJ1-2; D unclear. Between the trimmed V and J ends, which lost 0 bases and 4 bases, there was a span of 15 bases. Germline values: CDR1 LGHNA, CDR2 YSLEER. This CDR3 has 16 residues. CDR3 amino acids: CASSQEFASSFYGYTF. The CDR3 DNA sequence: TGCGCCAGCAGCCAAGAATTCGCTAGTTCATTCTATGGCTACACCTTC.

The chain is built from TRBV19 and TRBJ2-7, with D perhaps TRBD1 (6 bases). Trimming took off 5 bases at V and 0 bases at J, with 11 bases between the two ends. CDR3 length equals 14 residues. The germline V gene has CDR1 LNHDA and CDR2 SQIVND (reference sequence). CDR3 DNA sequence: TGTGCCAGTAGTTCCGACAGGAGCTCCTACGAGCAGTACTTC. Encoded protein: CASSSDRSSYEQYF.

To note about this clone: The junction departs from the called germline gene at one end, perhaps through a read error. The same CDR3 can be traced to other DNA sequences in this sample. V is TRBV7-7 and J is TRBJ2-5; D may correspond to TRBD1 or TRBD2 (5 bases each). The length of the CDR3 is 13 residues. Germline CDR1 and CDR2: SSHAT and FNYEAQ (reference sequence). This CDR3 reads CASSLGTQETQYF. The CDR3 DNA follows: TGTGCTAGCAGCTTAGGGACCCAGGAGACCCAGTACTTC.

The rearrangement links TRBV7-9 to TRBJ1-2, with D hard to call. CDR1 and CDR2 (germline): SEHNR, FQNEAQ (reference sequence). V lost 2 bases to trimming and J lost 7 bases, with 14 bases between them. There are 14 residues in the CDR3. The CDR3 DNA follows: TGTGCCAGCAGCTTAAATCCAGCACTTGCTGGCTACACCTTC. This codes for CASSLNPALAGYTF. Looking up the rest from reference TRBV7-9 and TRBJ1-2 gives the full variable domain: DTGVSQNPRHKITKRGQNVTFRCDPISEHNRLYWYRQTLGQGPEFLTYFQNEAQLEKSRLLSDRFSAERPKGSFSTLEIQRTEQGDSAMYLCASSLNPALAGYTFGSGTRLTVV.

This chain uses TRBV19 with TRBJ2-5; no reliable D call. V was clipped by 3 bases and J by 3 bases, with 11 bases between them. The CDR3 is 14 amino acids. Germline values: CDR1 LNHDA, CDR2 SQIVND (reference sequence). The CDR3 sequence is CASSMVRHKETQYF. The CDR3 coding sequence is TGTGCCAGTAGTATGGTACGACACAAAGAGACCCAGTACTTC. Full variable domain (remainder filled in from reference TRBV19 and TRBJ2-5): DGGITQSPKYLFRKEGQNVTLSCEQNLNHDAMYWYRQDPGQGLRLIYYSQIVNDFQKGDIAEGYSVSREKKESFPLTVTSAQKNPTAFYLCASSMVRHKETQYFGPGTRLLVL.

This clone was seen only once. This chain connects TRBV10-3 to TRBJ2-3, with no clear D. The length of the CDR3 is 14 residues. In germline, CDR1 is ENHRY, CDR2 SYGVKD. V was pared by 7 bases and J by 4 bases, with 15 bases between. The CDR3 nucleotides are TGTGCCATCAAAGGTCTGGAGTGGTCAGATACGCAGTATTTT. This encodes CAIKGLEWSDTQYF.

V gene TRBV5-4 combines with J gene TRBJ2-2; 8 bases are a match to TRBD1. CDR1 is SGHNT, CDR2 YYREEE, per germline (reference sequence). The junction had 7 bases not matched to a gene; V was cut back by 5 bases and J by 7 bases. The CDR3 length is 14 residues. DNA for the CDR3: TGTGCCAGCAGGAGGGACAGGTCGGACGGGGAGCTGTTTTTT. Encoded protein: CASRRDRSDGELFF.

This clone appeared once. The gene calls are TRBV18 and TRBJ1-1; 8 bases align to TRBD1. This CDR3 is 16 amino acids long. Per the germline V gene, CDR1 is KGHSH and CDR2 is LQKENI. Losses at the gene ends were 1 base for V and 1 base for J; bases not matched to a gene: 5. CDR3 in amino acids: CASSPRTGTGNTEAFF. DNA of the CDR3: TGTGCCAGCTCACCACGGACCGGGACAGGGAACACTGAAGCTTTCTTT. Using reference TRBV18 and TRBJ1-1 for the parts outside the CDR3, the full variable domain is NAGVMQNPRHLVRRRGQEARLRCSPMKGHSHVYWYRQLPEEGLKFMVYLQKENIIDESGMPKERFSAEFPKEGPSILRIQQVVRGDSAAYFCASSPRTGTGNTEAFFGQGTRLTVV.

The chain employs TRBV21-1 and TRBJ2-7; the D call of TRBD2 is as the table states it, not checked on the DNA. TRBV21-1 is classified as a pseudogene. CDR3 length equals 16 residues. The CDR3 loop is CARRSGTSGRKCEQYF. The CDR3 DNA is TGTGCCAGAAGGTCCGGGACTAGCGGGAGAAAATGTGAGCAGTACTTC.

Turning to this clone: Other DNA variants within this sample encode the same CDR3. The chain couples TRBV6-1 to TRBJ1-1, with a possible D match to TRBD1 (6 bases). Trimming took 4 bases from V and 1 from J, leaving 7 bases between them. The CDR3 runs to 13 residues. Germline V CDR1 and CDR2: MNHNS, SASEGT. The CDR3 DNA follows: TGTGCCAGCAGTGCCAGGGGGAACACTGAAGCTTTCTTT. The encoded protein is CASSARGNTEAFF.

The genes are TRBV14 and TRBJ2-5; unclear D gene. The germline gives CDR1 SGHDN, CDR2 FVKESK. V was clipped by 3 bases and J by 7 bases, with 9 bases between them. The CDR3 spans 12 residues. The CDR3 sequence is CASSQAEMTQYF. As DNA, the CDR3 is TGTGCCAGCAGCCAGGCCGAAATGACCCAGTACTTC.

The chain joins TRBV6-5 to TRBJ2-7; 9 bases fit TRBD2. Germline V lookup: CDR1 MNHEY, CDR2 SVGAGI. With 5 bases clipped from V and 3 bases from J, the junction kept 8 bases outside the gene matches. The CDR3 is made up of 15 amino acids. The CDR3 sequence: CASSVSGGGVYEQYF. As DNA, the CDR3 is TGTGCCAGCAGTGTTAGCGGGGGTGGGGTCTACGAGCAGTACTTC.

The gene calls are TRBV29-1 and TRBJ2-3; D unresolved. Germline CDR1 and CDR2: SQVTM and ANQGSEA. Trimming stripped 7 bases from V and 1 base from J, with 9 bases between. This CDR3 region has 12 residues. The CDR3 sequence is CSAAEGTDTQYF. In DNA form, the CDR3 reads TGCAGCGCAGCCGAGGGCACAGATACGCAGTATTTT.

The V call is TRBV15, the J call TRBJ1-1; a weak D match, TRBD1 (5 bases). The V end lost 0 bases, the J end lost 4 bases, and 12 bases lay between the germline ends. The CDR3 sequence is 15 residues long. The germline CDR1 and CDR2 sequences are LNHNV and YYDKDF (reference sequence). CDR3 nucleotide sequence: TGTGCCACCAGCAGAGATCCAGGGACGGCCACTGAAGCTTTCTTT. It yields the protein CATSRDPGTATEAFF.

The chain links TRBV6-6 to TRBJ1-5; D is ambiguous. V lost 7 bases and J lost 7, with 20 bases in between. This CDR3 comprises 15 residues. Per the germline V gene, CDR1 is MNHNY and CDR2 is SVGAGI (reference sequence). The DNA of the CDR3 is TGTGCCAGCATCCTAACCTGGACCACTAACCAGCCCCAGCATTTT. This translates into CASILTWTTNQPQHF.

The chain uses TRBV7-3 and TRBJ2-5, with D perhaps matching TRBD1 (5 bases). The CDR3 has 13 residues. V was cut by 5 bases and J by 5 bases, with 12 bases left in between. Germline-derived CDR1 and CDR2 are SGHTA and FQGTGA. The DNA of the CDR3 is TGTGCCAGCAGCCGAACAGGAGCGGAGACCCAGTACTTC. This sequence encodes CASSRTGAETQYF.

The chain has TRBV29-1 and TRBJ2-5; possibly TRBD1 or TRBD2 for D (6 bases each). Between the trimmed V and J ends, which lost 8 bases and 5 bases, there was a span of 21 bases. This CDR3 is 14 amino acids long. Germline V gene data show CDR1 as SQVTM and CDR2 as ANQGSEA. The CDR3, as DNA: TGCAGCATGGGTGGCTACGGGGGCAAGGAGACCCAGTACTTC. Translation: CSMGGYGGKETQYF.

This rearrangement joins TRBV10-3 to TRBJ2-2; TRBD2 agrees at 13 bases. Germline CDR1 ENHRY, CDR2 SYGVKD. Germline trimming cut 6 bases from V and 5 bases from J; bases unmatched to any gene: 0. This CDR3 comprises 14 residues. The chain's CDR3 is CAIRLAGGTGELFF. The CDR3 nucleotides are TGTGCCATCAGACTAGCGGGAGGGACCGGGGAGCTGTTTTTT.

This clone appeared once. The genes are TRBV7-6 and TRBJ2-2; TRBD2 agrees at 9 bases. Germline assignment: CDR1 SGHVS and CDR2 FNYEAQ. With 3 bases clipped from V and 4 bases from J, the junction kept 12 bases outside the gene matches. The CDR3 is 18 residues long. The DNA for the CDR3 is TGTGCCAGCAGCTTCGTTCGGGCGGGAGGGCCCGGCACCGGGGAGCTGTTTTTT. It specifies CASSFVRAGGPGTGELFF.

The chain carries TRBV6-1 and TRBJ2-2, with D perhaps given as TRBD1 or TRBD2 (6 bases each). This CDR3 contains 16 residues. The V gene's germline CDR1 is MNHNS and CDR2 SASEGT. V dropped 1 base and J dropped 1 base, with 10 bases sitting between them. This CDR3 reads CASSEEGGKNTGELFF. The CDR3 nucleotides are TGTGCCAGCAGTGAAGAAGGGGGGAAGAACACCGGGGAGCTGTTTTTT.

The chain recombines TRBV18 with TRBJ1-2; no reliable D call. This CDR3 is built from 14 residues. The germline V gene encodes CDR1 KGHSH and CDR2 LQKENI. V gave up 3 bases and J gave up 4 bases, with 12 bases separating them. The CDR3 coding sequence is TGTGCCAGCTCACCGGGAGAGTTGGCCTATGGCTACACCTTC. Translating it yields CASSPGELAYGYTF.